This TCR beta chain derives from a study of T cells in Graves' hyperthyroidism and ophthalmopathy. CDR1 is MNHNS, CDR2 SASEGT, per germline. The ends were cut back, 7 bases at V and 7 bases at J, with 20 bases in the middle. This CDR3 has 15 residues. Study-wide results and caveats: Stable hyperthyroidism was separated from ophthalmopathy by a model based on 13 V-J features.

RNA transcripts gave rise to amplified TCR beta CDR3 regions. First-round RT-PCR of the TCR CDR3 relied on the HTBI primer set. MiXCR, applied by TCRdb to the multiplex PCR reads, yields one record per CDR3 protein. The repertoire holds 300,000 to 350,000 distinct CDR3 sequences, with roughly 18% as singletons. This clonotype was seen a handful of times. Its target is unknown. Diagnoses were made from clinical symptoms, serum measures (thyroxine and TRAb), thyroid ultrasound and orbital computed tomography. Sequencing was performed on blood. The V and J genes are TRBV6-1 and TRBJ1-5; D is perhaps TRBD1 (5 bases). This receptor was identified in a woman between 50 and 59 years old with Graves' hyperthyroidism. The CDR3 loop is CASKSGRAEGQPQHF. The DNA for the CDR3 is TGTGCCAGCAAGTCCGGACGGGCCGAGGGGCAGCCCCAGCATTTT.